The next 25 T cell receptor beta chains were all read from a single sample in a study of OX40 agonist ivuxolimab in advanced cancers. The library was prepared using the immunoSEQ multiplex PCR assay. TCRdb took over this immuneACCESS table, retaining in-frame rearrangements with V and J assigned. Such tables are incomplete; in checked studies, under half of the missing clones stem from an unresolved V gene, and the remainder is unexplained. The sample yields 50,000 to 80,000 clones; around four fifths were counted once. 2% to 2.5% of the sample is in the top ten clones. The material was CD4+ or CD8+ T cells sorted from blood, obtained in a trial of the OX40 agonist ivuxolimab. Receptors were obtained from an adult with an advanced solid tumor such as melanoma, head and neck, liver or kidney cancer.

This clone was observed a handful of times. This chain connects TRBV5-5 to TRBJ2-1; D possibly corresponds to TRBD2 (6 bases). The CDR3 is 16 residues long. CDR1 is SGHKS, CDR2 YYEKEE, per germline (reference sequence). V shed 3 bases and J shed 4 bases, with 17 bases lying between them. The CDR3 loop is CASSSPGLQKYNEQFF. CDR3 DNA sequence: TGTGCCAGCAGCTCACCGGGACTCCAAAAATACAATGAGCAGTTCTTC.

V usage is TRBV11-3 and J usage is TRBJ2-1, with 14 bases matching TRBD2. The CDR3 extends over 19 amino acids. Germline V gene sequence: CDR1 SGHNT, CDR2 YENEEA. V shed 2 bases, J shed 6 bases, and the junction held 12 bases outside the gene matches. CDR3 in amino acids: CASSLRGTSGRRGRNEQFF. The CDR3 DNA reads as TGTGCCAGCAGCTTACGTGGGACTAGCGGGAGAAGAGGGCGCAATGAGCAGTTCTTC.

The chain links TRBV29-1 to TRBJ1-1, with D uncertain. This CDR3 is built from 13 residues. Trimming took 8 bases from V and 1 from J, leaving 14 bases between them. Germline CDR1 SQVTM, CDR2 ANQGSEA. CDR3 nucleotide sequence: TGCAGCACCATAAGCCCGAGGAACACTGAAGCTTTCTTT. It specifies CSTISPRNTEAFF.

This clone has just one count. The chain recombines TRBV9 with TRBJ2-1; 14 bases line up with TRBD2. The CDR3 has 18 residues. V dropped 4 bases and J dropped 5; count of bases not matched to a gene: 11. Per the germline V gene, CDR1 is SGDLS and CDR2 is YYNGEE. The CDR3 protein is CASSFLLGGLAGDNEQFF. The CDR3 DNA reads as TGTGCCAGCAGCTTCCTCCTCGGGGGACTAGCGGGGGACAATGAGCAGTTCTTC. Full variable domain (rest looked up from reference TRBV9 and TRBJ2-1): DSGVTQTPKHLITATGQRVTLRCSPRSGDLSVYWYQQSLDQGLQFLIQYYNGEERAKGNILERFSAQQFPDLHSELNLSSLELGDSALYFCASSFLLGGLAGDNEQFFGPGTRLTVL.

The chain combines TRBV19 with TRBJ1-5; D is ambiguous. V was cut by 3 bases and J by 4 bases, with 10 bases left in between. The length of the CDR3 is 14 residues. Germline assignment: CDR1 LNHDA and CDR2 SQIVND (reference sequence). DNA for the CDR3: TGTGCCAGTAGTATCGGAACCCTAAATCAGCCCCAGCATTTT. Amino acids: CASSIGTLNQPQHF.

The chain uses TRBV19 and TRBJ2-5; possibly TRBD2 for D (6 bases). V lost 1 base and J 2 bases, leaving 11 bases between the germline ends. Germline V gene lookup returns CDR1 LNHDA and CDR2 SQIVND (reference sequence). The CDR3 contains 15 residues. CDR3 protein: CASSIAEGLQETQYF. As DNA, the CDR3 is TGTGCCAGTAGTATAGCGGAGGGGCTACAAGAGACCCAGTACTTC.

The genes are TRBV27 and TRBJ1-4; 10 bases match TRBD1. Looked up from germline, CDR1 is MNHEY and CDR2 is SMNVEV (reference sequence). The CDR3 sequence is 16 residues long. Trimming removed 4 bases from V and 8 bases from J; junction bases left unmatched: 10. The CDR3 reads CASSSREGQGQEKLFF. The CDR3 DNA reads as TGTGCCAGCAGTTCTCGTGAGGGACAGGGGCAAGAAAAACTGTTTTTT.

The chain links TRBV7-9 to TRBJ1-5; D gene unclear. The CDR3 spans 16 residues. From germline, CDR1 is SEHNR and CDR2 FQNEAQ (reference sequence). Trimming took 5 bases from V and 0 from J, leaving 14 bases between them. The CDR3 DNA sequence: TGTGCCAGCAGCAAAGGTCAGATTGATAGCAATCAGCCCCAGCATTTT. It translates to CASSKGQIDSNQPQHF.

The chain is built from TRBV5-1 and TRBJ1-2; maybe TRBD1 (5 bases). V dropped 0 bases and J dropped 8 bases, with 8 bases sitting between them. Germline-derived CDR1 and CDR2 are SGHRS and YFSETQ. CDR3 length equals 12 residues. The CDR3 DNA reads TGCGCCAGCAGCTTGGAGGGGAGGGGCTACACCTTC. It translates to CASSLEGRGYTF. The full variable domain, in which reference TRBV5-1 and TRBJ1-2 provide the parts outside the CDR3, is KAGVTQTPRYLIKTRGQQVTLSCSPISGHRSVSWYQQTPGQGLQFLFEYFSETQRNKGNFPGRFSGRQFSNSRSEMNVSTLELGDSALYLCASSLEGRGYTFGSGTRLTVV.

This clone appeared a few times. This chain uses TRBV6-6 with TRBJ2-3, with D unclear. CDR3 length equals 11 residues. V lost 7 bases, J lost 0 bases, and 2 bases lay in between. The germline gives CDR1 MNHNY, CDR2 SVGAGI (reference sequence). The CDR3 region has the DNA TGTGCCAGCACAAGCACAGATACGCAGTATTTT. Its protein product is CASTSTDTQYF.

This rearrangement joins TRBV6-5 to TRBJ2-1; no reliable D call. Germline CDR1 reads MNHEY; CDR2 reads SVGAGI. This CDR3 comprises 15 residues. Trimming shortened V by 0 bases and J by 6 bases, and 12 bases separated the two germline ends. The CDR3 loop is CASSYSRYGLNEQFF. In DNA form, the CDR3 reads TGTGCCAGCAGTTACTCGCGGTACGGCCTCAATGAGCAGTTCTTC.

This clone occurred a few times. One junction end does not reproduce the germline sequence, and a read error may be involved. The chain couples TRBV4-2 to TRBJ2-5; D assignment may be TRBD1 or TRBD2 (5 bases each). The CDR3 runs 13 residues. Germline V CDR1 and CDR2: LGHNA, YNFKEQ. CDR3 bases: TGTGCCAGCAGCCAAGATGAGGGGATTCGCCGGGACTTC. It encodes CASSQDEGIRRDF.

The chain uses TRBV9 and TRBJ2-7, with a weak D call TRBD1 (6 bases). The CDR3 consists of 15 residues. V was pared by 3 bases and J by 6 bases, with 19 bases between. CDR1 is SGDLS, CDR2 YYNGEE, per germline. For the CDR3, the DNA is TGTGCCAGCAGCGGAACCGGGACAAGGCGTGGCGAGCAGTACTTC. Its protein is CASSGTGTRRGEQYF.

This chain connects TRBV6-6 to TRBJ2-7; TRBD2 matches 10 bases. The junction had 5 bases not matched to a gene; V was cut back by 6 bases and J by 0 bases. The CDR3 length is 15 residues. Per germline, CDR1 MNHNY and CDR2 SVGAGI (reference sequence). The CDR3 sequence: CASSYSGGPSYEQYF. In DNA form, the CDR3 reads TGTGCCAGCAGCTATAGCGGGGGGCCCTCCTACGAGCAGTACTTC.

As regards this clone: One end of the junction does not line up with germline, which may come from a read error. The chain couples TRBV29-1 to TRBJ2-1; 12 bases line up with TRBD1. The CDR3 covers 14 residues. Germline V CDR1 and CDR2: SQVTM, ANQGSEA. The CDR3 sequence: CGGRDRGPENEQFF. The CDR3, as DNA: TGTGGGGGAAGGGACAGGGGGCCCGAGAATGAGCAGTTCTTC.

This clone appeared a single time. The chain employs TRBV10-2 and TRBJ2-1; 8 positions match TRBD2. Trimming took 4 bases from V and 0 from J; bases not matched to a gene: 8. The CDR3 runs 17 residues. Per the germline V gene, CDR1 is WSHSY and CDR2 is SAAADI. CDR3 amino acids: CASSGVGGGFSYNEQFF. Written as DNA, the CDR3 is TGCGCCAGCAGTGGGGTAGGCGGGGGGTTCTCCTACAATGAGCAGTTCTTC.

The gene calls are TRBV5-1 and TRBJ1-4; D is undetermined. The V gene's germline CDR1 is SGHRS and CDR2 YFSETQ. The CDR3 is 14 amino acids. Trimming took 1 base from V and 5 from J, leaving 9 bases between them. The CDR3 loop reads CASSLSAGNEKLFF. The CDR3 DNA reads as TGCGCCAGCAGCTTGAGTGCGGGGAATGAAAAACTGTTTTTT.

V gene TRBV10-3 combines with J gene TRBJ2-5, with 10 positions matching TRBD1. The CDR3 consists of 14 residues. V shed 10 bases, J shed 2 bases, and the junction held 7 bases outside the gene matches. The germline gives CDR1 ENHRY, CDR2 SYGVKD. The CDR3 loop reads CASRDRGLQETQYF. Here the CDR3 DNA reads TGTGCCAGCCGGGACAGGGGCCTACAAGAGACCCAGTACTTC.

The chain links TRBV10-1 to TRBJ1-1, with 10 bases identical to TRBD1. V lost 6 bases and J lost 3; bases outside the gene matches: 10. The CDR3 has 16 residues. CDR1 WNHNN and CDR2 SYGVQD come from the germline V gene (reference sequence). CDR3 nucleotides: TGCGCCAGCAGAGCCGGGACAGGGGATTCGGACACTGAAGCTTTCTTT. Its protein is CASRAGTGDSDTEAFF.

About this clone: The junction departs from the called germline gene at one end, perhaps through a read error. V gene TRBV7-7 combines with J gene TRBJ2-5; the match to TRBD1 covers 7 bases. Per the germline V gene, CDR1 is SSHAT and CDR2 is FNYEAQ (reference sequence). CDR3 size: 15 residues. The DNA of the CDR3 is TGTGCTAGCAGCTTAGCCCCGGGACAGCAAGAGACCCAGTACTTC. It codes for CASSLAPGQQETQYF. Full variable domain (remainder filled in from reference TRBV7-7 and TRBJ2-5): GAGVSQSPRYKVTKRGQDVTLRCDPISSHATLYWYQQALGQGPEFLTYFNYEAQPDKSGLPSDRFSAERPEGSISTLTIQRTEQRDSAMYRCASSLAPGQQETQYFGPGTRLLVL.

The V and J genes are TRBV6-5 and TRBJ1-1; D might be TRBD1 (5 bases). Deletions cut 6 bases from V and 3 bases from J, with 14 bases between. Germline V CDR1 and CDR2: MNHEY, SVGAGI. This CDR3 is 14 amino acids long. CDR3 sequence: CASRPRALHTEAFF. CDR3 bases: TGTGCCAGCAGACCCAGGGCTCTCCACACTGAAGCTTTCTTT.

The chain has TRBV29-1 and TRBJ2-3, with D perhaps matching TRBD1 or TRBD2 (5 bases each). This CDR3 has 13 amino acids. CDR1 and CDR2 from the germline V gene are SQVTM and ANQGSEA. V lost 1 base and J lost 1, with 6 bases in between. In DNA, the CDR3 is TGCAGCGTTGAAGGGGACCGCACAGATACGCAGTATTTT. This encodes CSVEGDRTDTQYF.

This clone showed up just once. Germline is not matched at one junction end, which may reflect a read error. V usage is TRBV19 and J usage is TRBJ2-1, with D hard to call. This CDR3 is built from 14 residues. CDR1 and CDR2 (germline): LNHDA, SQIVND (reference sequence). The DNA for the CDR3 is TGTGCCAGTACGGAAATGGGGTCCTTCAATGAGCAGTTCTTC. Its translation is CASTEMGSFNEQFF.

In its sample, this clone was seen once. The V and J genes are TRBV4-2 and TRBJ2-7, with 7 bases identical to TRBD2. The CDR3 sequence is 17 residues long. CDR1 and CDR2 (germline): LGHNA, YNFKEQ. J was trimmed by 1 base and V by 0 bases; bases with no gene match: 9. The CDR3 coding sequence is TGTGCCAGCAGCCAAGATAGCGGGTTCCAAGGTTCCTACGAGCAGTACTTC. Its translation is CASSQDSGFQGSYEQYF.

V gene TRBV19 combines with J gene TRBJ1-5, with a tentative D call TRBD1 (5 bases). Trimming took off 5 bases at V and 4 bases at J, with 9 bases between the two ends. The CDR3 sequence is 13 residues long. Germline V lookup: CDR1 LNHDA, CDR2 SQIVND (reference sequence). The DNA for the CDR3 is TGTGCCAGTAGTTTCAGGGAGAATCAGCCCCAGCATTTT. Protein: CASSFRENQPQHF.